The following is a T cell receptor beta chain sequence with its context. Its antigen is not yet known. No much larger clone is present one base from it, and per-base qualities are unavailable. These data belong to a study of shared clonotypes between healthy human individuals (TCRdb year 2020). Broadly, across the study: A few men and a couple of women, aged 18 to 49 years, made up the cohort. For each donor, CD4 naive and CD4 memory were each run on three plates, CD8 naive on two plates, and CD8 memory on one plate. To estimate repertoire size and how much clonotype sharing occurs between individuals, the study deeply sequenced the blood TCR repertoires of about five healthy adults. To increase sequencing depth and limit assay-specific biases, TCR repertoire library preparation and sequencing were carried out by different laboratories using diverse techniques. Per donor, leukapheresis produced somewhere between about 0.94 and 8.9 billion PBMCs. What the authors observed across the whole study: Sampling was limited to blood, and TCR repertoires in tissue likely differ from TCR repertoires in blood. Across several donors, 4.5% to 6.5% of naive CD4, roughly 3.5% of naive CD8, around 2.1% of memory CD4, and 0.3% to 0.45% of memory CD8 clonotypes were shared. Pairwise subsampling indicated that sequencing depth was expected to affect the degree of clonotype sharing among donors. The small number of donors limited the genetic and exposure-history diversity represented. Rarefaction of sorted-subset datasets indicated incomplete sequencing despite the large sequencing depth. Estimated clonotype richness was generally larger for naive than for memory subsets. Clonotypes shared by all four sorted-subset donors showed higher generation probabilities than non-shared clonotypes.

TCR CDR3 regions were amplified from genomic DNA by multiplex PCR using the deep immunoSEQ assay. For each cell subset, the extracted genomic DNA was distributed evenly across all wells of several immunoSEQ 96-well plates, and each plate served as one replicate. For sorted subsets, 200 to 250 ng genomic DNA, equal to 25,000 to 35,000 T cell genomes, was loaded into each replicate PCR. The purified libraries were quantified using a Qubit 3.0 fluorometer, sized with a Bioanalyzer 2100, and then quantified again using the KAPA Library Quantification kit. Every immunoSEQ 96-well plate was sequenced on a dedicated single-read 150-cycle Illumina NextSeq 550 flow cell. The authors' analysis ran thus. Because only junctional sequences without quality scores were contained in the immunoSEQ output, filtering matching that applied to full-length reads could not be performed. To assign V/J genes and CDR3, sequences were annotated using PyIR, a Python wrapper for IgBLAST v1.9, with IMGT germline references. Reads were removed for weak V/J assignments (E-value above 1e-6), missing CDR3, stop codons, out-of-frame junctions, or ambiguous translated residues. V3J clonotypes were defined as sequences sharing the same inferred V gene, J gene, and CDR3 amino acid sequence. The percentage overlap between two repertoires was calculated by dividing the number of shared unique clonotypes by the size of the smaller repertoire. Richness of each repertoire was evaluated using RTK rarefaction, the Chao1 estimator, and Recon v2.1 estimates of unobserved clonotypes. OLGA was used to compute generation probabilities for all TCRbeta clonotypes that the gDNA method yielded from a few donors. The table comes from immuneACCESS by way of TCRdb, which keeps in-frame sequences with V and J called. Part of the clones is missing from these tables; in studies checked, under half for an unresolved V gene and the rest for unknown reasons. Clone size and V and J calls were adopted from that table, with D and trimming inferred from the DNA. For this sample the table gives about 2 million clones, of which approximately 94% were detected only once. The ten largest account for 0.9% to 1.4% of the sample.

CD8 naive samples were obtained by positive selection for CCR7 among CD45RO-negative cells, yielding a CD45RA+CCR7+ population from which TemRA cells were excluded. Donors were healthy HIV-negative adults with no recently reported acute infections or vaccinations. Every donor was a Caucasian adult residing in Nashville, Tennessee, USA. After blood collection by leukapheresis, PBMCs were isolated using Ficoll-Histopaque density gradient centrifugation and then cryopreserved in the vapor phase of liquid nitrogen. Purity and quantity of every magnetically sorted T cell population were checked by analytical flow cytometry. From each sorted fraction, genomic DNA was isolated and quantified by UV absorbance on a Nanodrop 2000c. Reading from cysteine to phenylalanine, the CDR3 counts 16 amino acids. Solely the CDR3 DNA is kept, with 48 bases framed from the first base.

This receptor chain uses TRBV21-1 and TRBJ2-7; TRBD2 is taken as the D call from the table, unchecked against the DNA. TRBV21-1 is a pseudogene. Sequenced: naive CD8+ T cells sorted from blood. The sample's cell subset or site label, decoded: CD45RA+CCR7+. This TCR came from a man aged 18 to 30 in good health. The DNA reads TGTGCCAGCAGCACGTACCCTTTGAGCCTTTATTACGAGCAGTACTTC. Its protein is CASSTYPLSLYYEQYF.